The 29 T cell receptor beta chains in this list originate from one sample, sequenced in a study of human T cells and chemical hapten exposure. Time point of the sample: patch test 3, about 24 weeks after DPC sensitization. Treatment: therapeutic diphenylcyclopropenone sensitization with weekly scalp DPC. Unfractionated whole blood yielded the extracted total RNA. TCRdb independently ran MiXCR on the RACE reads; one entry per CDR3 protein. There are roughly 39,000 distinct CDR3 sequences in the sample; roughly 13% occur only once, and about 2.3% lies in the top ten. This specimen was whole blood, taken in connection with sensitization to the hapten diphenylcyclopropenone (DPC). These receptors all stem from a middle-aged woman with alopecia areata. Some clones in this sample may be carry-over from other donors' samples.

This clonotype was observed many times. The chain joins TRBV20-1 to TRBJ1-1, with 7 positions matching TRBD1. The CDR3 is made up of 15 amino acids. Germline lookup yields CDR1 DFQATT and CDR2 SNEGSKA (reference sequence). With V trimmed by 2 bases and J by 1 base, 7 bases remained unmatched. The CDR3 loop is CSARKPGQPNTEAFF. CDR3 nucleotides: TGCAGTGCTAGAAAGCCGGGACAGCCGAACACTGAAGCTTTCTTT.

This clonotype was seen at least ten times. The rearrangement links TRBV3-1 to TRBJ1-2; possible D gene TRBD1, 5 bases. The germline V gene has CDR1 LGHDT and CDR2 YNNKEL (reference sequence). With 1 base removed from V and 7 bases from J, the gap between germline ends came to 13 bases. The CDR3 has 14 residues. The CDR3 loop reads CASSQAGPGVGYTF. CDR3 bases: TGTGCCAGCAGCCAAGCGGGGCCAGGAGTTGGCTACACCTTC.

The CDR3, as DNA: TGTGCCAGCAGCCACAGACTAGCGGGAGGGGACGAGCAGTACTTC. It is translated as CASSHRLAGGDEQYF. The chain combines TRBV5-4 with TRBJ2-7; TRBD2 matches at 14 bases. This CDR3 has 15 amino acids. Germline V gives CDR1 SGHNT, CDR2 YYREEE (reference sequence). V lost 4 bases, J lost 5 bases, and 5 bases stayed unmatched.

This clonotype was observed a handful of times. J is TRBJ2-1 and V is TRBV3-1; 12 nucleotides align to TRBD2. Trimming at V came to 4 bases and at J to 0 bases, leaving 7 bases not matched to a gene. Germline V gives CDR1 LGHDT, CDR2 YNNKEL (reference sequence). CDR3 length equals 18 residues. The DNA for the CDR3 is TGTGCCAGCAGCCCAGGACTAGCGGGGCCGAACTCCTACAATGAGCAGTTCTTC. Its protein is CASSPGLAGPNSYNEQFF.

This clonotype was observed at least ten times. The CDR3 reads CATYASGGTEAFF. The CDR3 nucleotides read TGCGCCACCTACGCCTCAGGGGGCACTGAAGCTTTCTTT. V usage is TRBV10-2 and J usage is TRBJ1-1; 7 bases fit TRBD1. V was pared by 10 bases and J by 4 bases, with 9 bases of the junction left unmatched. Germline V lookup: CDR1 WSHSY, CDR2 SAAADI. The CDR3 covers 13 residues.

This clonotype was found a few times. The rearrangement links TRBV7-8 to TRBJ2-2; unclear D gene. This CDR3 contains 15 residues. V lost 2 bases and J 4 bases, leaving 11 bases between the germline ends. Germline-derived CDR1 and CDR2 are SGHVS and FQNEAQ. Here the CDR3 reads CASSLLGSGTGELFF. The CDR3 bases are TGTGCCAGCAGCTTACTAGGATCGGGCACCGGGGAGCTGTTTTTT.

In this sample, this clonotype turned up many times. The chain uses TRBV7-9 and TRBJ2-5; 8 nucleotides match TRBD2. The germline V gene has CDR1 SEHNR and CDR2 FQNEAQ (reference sequence). The length of the CDR3 is 14 residues. The V segment lost 6 bases and the J segment 4 bases; nucleotides outside the gene matches: 7. The DNA of the CDR3 is TGTGCCAGCAGAGGCCGGGGGGGCAGAGAGACCCAGTACTTC. This translates into CASRGRGGRETQYF.

This clonotype was seen a single time. A read error may produce the germline difference seen at one junction end. This chain connects TRBV7-7 to TRBJ2-1, with TRBD2 as a possible D gene (6 bases). The CDR3 contains 13 residues. CDR1 and CDR2 from the germline V gene are SSHAT and FNYEAQ (reference sequence). The CDR3 nucleotides read TGTGCTAGCAGCCCAAAACCAATGGGACTCCAGTTCTTC. Translating it yields CASSPKPMGLQFF.

In this sample, this clonotype turned up a few times. The chain joins TRBV29-1 to TRBJ1-2, with TRBD1 identical over 7 bases. The CDR3 covers 15 residues. The V gene's germline CDR1 is SQVTM and CDR2 ANQGSEA. Losses at the gene ends were 7 bases for V and 3 bases for J; bases not matched to a gene: 14. CDR3 sequence (DNA): TGCAGCGCCCTCCGTGTTGGGCAGGGGGACTATGGCTACACCTTC. Translated, it gives CSALRVGQGDYGYTF.

The chain is built from TRBV29-1 and TRBJ2-1; 9 bases are a match to TRBD2. This CDR3 is built from 14 residues. Germline CDR1 is SQVTM and CDR2 is ANQGSEA. The V gene end was trimmed by 7 bases and the J gene end by 7 bases; junction bases not matched to a gene: 11. CDR3 sequence: CSAKAGLARNEQFF. CDR3 nucleotides: TGCAGCGCTAAGGCGGGACTAGCACGGAATGAGCAGTTCTTC.

The CDR3: CATSDARSETQYF. CDR3 DNA sequence: TGTGCCACCAGTGACGCGAGGAGCGAGACCCAGTACTTC. This chain links TRBV24-1 with TRBJ2-5; D not resolved. Germline CDR1 KGHDR, CDR2 SFDVKD. The CDR3 extends over 13 amino acids. The ends were cut back, 4 bases at V and 5 bases at J, with 10 bases in the middle.

The CDR3 region is CASSFSGGSTEAFF. CDR3 in DNA: TGTGCCAGCAGTTTCTCAGGGGGGTCCACTGAAGCTTTCTTT. The chain is built from TRBV28 and TRBJ1-1; 7 bases fit TRBD1. CDR3 size: 14 residues. The germline V gene has CDR1 MDHEN and CDR2 SYDVKM. Trimming at V came to 3 bases and at J to 4 bases, leaving 5 bases not matched to a gene. The full variable domain, its missing parts supplied by reference TRBV28 and TRBJ1-1, is DVKVTQSSRYLVKRTGEKVFLECVQDMDHENMFWYRQDPGLGLRLIYFSYDVKMKEKGDIPEGYSVSREKKERFSLILESASTNQTSMYLCASSFSGGSTEAFFGQGTRLTVV.

This clonotype was counted only a few times. The chain recombines TRBV12-3 or TRBV12-4 with TRBJ1-2; D perhaps matches TRBD1 (6 bases). This CDR3 has 13 amino acids. V was pared by 6 bases and J by 4 bases, with 12 bases between. For the CDR3, the DNA is TGTGCCAGCAGGGATACAGGGCTCTATGGCTACACCTTC. Translated: CASRDTGLYGYTF.

The chain has TRBV24-1 and TRBJ2-1; D is perhaps TRBD2 (6 bases). Germline-derived CDR1 and CDR2 are KGHDR and SFDVKD. Trimming took 10 bases from V and 7 from J, leaving 13 bases between them. This CDR3 region has 12 residues. The CDR3 region is CATGGDRNEQFF. The CDR3 DNA sequence: TGTGCCACGGGCGGGGATAGGAATGAGCAGTTCTTC.

This clonotype appeared many times. The chain is built from TRBV6-2 or TRBV6-3 and TRBJ1-1, with 7 nucleotides matching TRBD1. This CDR3 spans 15 amino acids. Germline values: CDR1 MNHEY, CDR2 SVGEGT. The V gene end was trimmed by 2 bases and the J gene end by 0 bases; junction bases not matched to a gene: 3. Written as DNA, the CDR3 is TGTGCCAGCAGTTACAGGGGGCTTGTGAACACTGAAGCTTTCTTT. Its protein product is CASSYRGLVNTEAFF.

This clonotype showed up many times. The V gene is TRBV6-5, the J gene TRBJ2-6, with 7 nucleotides matching TRBD2. This CDR3 contains 15 residues. Germline loops: CDR1 MNHEY, CDR2 SVGAGI. V was pared by 4 bases and J by 2 bases, with 2 bases of the junction left unmatched. CDR3 protein: CASSSAGAGANVLTF. The CDR3 DNA sequence: TGTGCCAGCAGTTCCGCGGGGGCTGGGGCCAACGTCCTGACTTTC.

Ten or more counts support this clonotype. The chain links TRBV25-1 to TRBJ1-1; D gene ambiguous. The length of the CDR3 is 14 residues. From germline, CDR1 is MGHDK and CDR2 SYGVNS. V lost 4 bases and J 3 bases, leaving 12 bases between the germline ends. The CDR3 bases are TGTGCCAGCAGTGCCGAGCCTCTTTACACTGAAGCTTTCTTT. It encodes CASSAEPLYTEAFF.

This clonotype was seen a few times. The chain uses TRBV4-1 and TRBJ2-1; 14 bases match TRBD2. J was trimmed by 2 bases and V by 4 bases; bases with no gene match: 7. Per germline, CDR1 MGHRA and CDR2 YSYEKL. The CDR3 is 18 amino acids. CDR3 amino acids: CASSPTSGRGKPYNEQFF. The CDR3 DNA reads TGCGCCAGCAGCCCGACTAGCGGGAGGGGGAAGCCCTACAATGAGCAGTTCTTC.

The table lists this clonotype with a few counts. V gene TRBV15 combines with J gene TRBJ2-4; weak D call: TRBD1 (5 bases). The V gene's germline CDR1 is LNHNV and CDR2 YYDKDF (reference sequence). This CDR3 has 16 residues. V was trimmed by 0 bases and J by 3 bases, leaving 12 bases between them. CDR3 loop: CATSRDPDTGKNIQYF. Written as DNA, the CDR3 is TGTGCCACCAGCAGAGATCCGGACACGGGCAAAAACATTCAGTACTTC.

This clonotype was picked up many times. This sequence joins TRBV4-1 and TRBJ2-1; 8 bases map to TRBD2. The germline gives CDR1 MGHRA, CDR2 YSYEKL. This CDR3 region has 16 residues. Trimming at V came to 1 base and at J to 0 bases, leaving 2 bases not matched to a gene. As DNA, the CDR3 is TGCGCCAGCAGCCAAGGCAGCGGGAGCTCCTACAATGAGCAGTTCTTC. It yields the protein CASSQGSGSSYNEQFF.

This clonotype showed up many times. The chain joins TRBV18 to TRBJ1-1; D gene unclear. CDR1 and CDR2 from the germline V gene are KGHSH and LQKENI. The CDR3 contains 14 residues. V was cut by 2 bases and J by 0 bases, with 7 bases left in between. The DNA of the CDR3 is TGTGCCAGCTCACCAGAAAATGTGAACACTGAAGCTTTCTTT. It codes for CASSPENVNTEAFF.

The rearrangement links TRBV29-1 to TRBJ2-6, with no clear D. V was pared by 6 bases and J by 0 bases, with 15 bases between. The CDR3 covers 16 residues. Germline V lookup: CDR1 SQVTM, CDR2 ANQGSEA. This CDR3 is CSVMKSRYSGANVLTF. For the CDR3, the DNA is TGCAGCGTCATGAAGTCCAGGTACTCTGGGGCCAACGTCCTGACTTTC.

The rearrangement joins TRBV2 to TRBJ2-3; D unclear. Germline lookup yields CDR1 SNHLY and CDR2 FYNNEI. This CDR3 is 15 amino acids long. The ends were cut back, 5 bases at V and 4 bases at J, with 16 bases in the middle. This CDR3 is CASSTGPLHADTQYF. Written as DNA, the CDR3 is TGTGCCAGCAGTACTGGACCCCTACACGCAGATACGCAGTATTTT.

The rearrangement joins TRBV10-3 to TRBJ1-1; the D gene is possibly TRBD1 (5 bases). In germline, CDR1 is ENHRY, CDR2 SYGVKD. The CDR3 sequence is 13 residues long. The ends were cut back, 7 bases at V and 6 bases at J, with 15 bases in the middle. The CDR3: CAINSLGEAEAFF. DNA of the CDR3: TGTGCCATCAATAGCCTGGGGGAGGCTGAAGCTTTCTTT.

This clonotype is large. This chain links TRBV28 with TRBJ1-2; 12 bases are a match to TRBD1. This CDR3 is built from 17 residues. The J segment lost 3 bases and the V segment lost 7 bases, leaving 12 bases of the junction unmatched. CDR1 and CDR2 from the germline V gene are MDHEN and SYDVKM. The CDR3, as DNA: TGTGCCAGCACCGTAACCGGGACAGGGGGCGCGGACTATGGCTACACCTTC. It codes for CASTVTGTGGADYGYTF.

The sample holds many counts of this clonotype. This rearrangement joins TRBV27 to TRBJ1-5; D ambiguous. Trimming pared 2 bases from V and 5 bases from J, leaving 7 bases between. The CDR3 loop spans 13 amino acids. Germline V CDR1 and CDR2: MNHEY, SMNVEV (reference sequence). This CDR3 reads CASSLMSDQPQHF. In DNA, the CDR3 is TGTGCCAGCAGTTTAATGAGTGATCAGCCCCAGCATTTT.

At least ten counts were recorded for this clonotype. The chain joins TRBV28 to TRBJ2-7; 10 nucleotides agree with TRBD2. The V gene's germline CDR1 is MDHEN and CDR2 SYDVKM. The V gene end was trimmed by 3 bases and the J gene end by 6 bases; junction bases not matched to a gene: 8. The CDR3 loop spans 15 amino acids. DNA for the CDR3: TGTGCCAGCAGTTTCCTCCTAGCGGGAGTACGCGAGCAGTACTTC. Its protein is CASSFLLAGVREQYF.

This clonotype was counted many times. This chain joins TRBV7-2 and TRBJ2-5, with TRBD2 identical over 8 bases. CDR1 is SGHTA and CDR2 is FQGNSA in the germline V gene. The CDR3 consists of 15 residues. Trimming at V came to 2 bases and at J to 6 bases, leaving 8 bases not matched to a gene. The CDR3 sequence is CASSLRRGAEKTQYF. The CDR3 DNA reads as TGTGCCAGCAGCTTACGGCGGGGGGCGGAGAAGACCCAGTACTTC.

This clonotype has at least ten counts. The chain has TRBV20-1 and TRBJ2-1; D is uncertain. Trimming left V 5 bases short and J 0 bases short, with 11 bases between. There are 14 residues in the CDR3. Germline V gene lookup returns CDR1 DFQATT and CDR2 SNEGSKA (reference sequence). This CDR3 reads CSADQKNSYNEQFF. The CDR3 coding sequence is TGCAGTGCTGACCAAAAGAACTCCTACAATGAGCAGTTCTTC.